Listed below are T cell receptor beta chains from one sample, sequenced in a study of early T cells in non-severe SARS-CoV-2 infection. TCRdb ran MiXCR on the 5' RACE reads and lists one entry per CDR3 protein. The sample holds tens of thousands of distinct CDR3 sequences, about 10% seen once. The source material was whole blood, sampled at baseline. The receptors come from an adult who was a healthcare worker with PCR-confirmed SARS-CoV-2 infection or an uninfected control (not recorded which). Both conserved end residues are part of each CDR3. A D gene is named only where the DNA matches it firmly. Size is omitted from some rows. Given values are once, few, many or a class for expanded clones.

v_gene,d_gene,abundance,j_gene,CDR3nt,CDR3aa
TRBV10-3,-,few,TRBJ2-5,TGTGCCATCTGCGAGCCACCGCAAGAGACCCAGTACTTC,CAICEPPQETQYF
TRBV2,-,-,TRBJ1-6,TGTGCCAGGGGACTGGCCGCAGGAAATTCACCCCTCCACTTT,CARGLAAGNSPLHF
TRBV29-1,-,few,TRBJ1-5,TGCAGCGCCTCCTCGGGACAATATCAGCCCCAGCATTTT,CSASSGQYQPQHF
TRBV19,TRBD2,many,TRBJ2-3,TGTGCCAGTAGTTTAGCGGGAGGGGTCACAGATACGCAGTATTTT,CASSLAGGVTDTQYF
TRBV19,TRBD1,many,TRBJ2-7,TGTGCCAGTAGTAATGCAGGGGGCTCCTACGAGCAGTACTTC,CASSNAGGSYEQYF
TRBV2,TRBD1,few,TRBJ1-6,TGTGCCAGCAAACCCCGGGACAGGAGAAATTCACCCCTCCACTTT,CASKPRDRRNSPLHF
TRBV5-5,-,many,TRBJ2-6,TGTGCCAGCAGCTTGTACAGGGCCACGGGGAGAGGGGCCAACGTCCTGACTTTC,CASSLYRATGRGANVLTF
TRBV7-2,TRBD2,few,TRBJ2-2,TGTGCCAGCAGCACGGGACTAGCGGGAGCGAACACCGGGGAGCTGTTTTTT,CASSTGLAGANTGELFF
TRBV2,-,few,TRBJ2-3,TGTGCCAGCAGTGCTGGGCCAGGGCAAAACACAGATACGCAGTATTTT,CASSAGPGQNTDTQYF
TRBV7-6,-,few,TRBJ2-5,TGTGCCAGCAGCCCTCTTGAAGACTCGGAGACCCAGTACTTC,CASSPLEDSETQYF
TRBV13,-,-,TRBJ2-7,TGTGCCAGCAGCTTAGGCGGCTCTAACTACGAGCAGTACTTC,CASSLGGSNYEQYF
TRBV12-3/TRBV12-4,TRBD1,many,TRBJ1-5,TGTGCCAGCAGACCGGGGACAGGGGAGAATCAGCCCCAGCATTTT,CASRPGTGENQPQHF
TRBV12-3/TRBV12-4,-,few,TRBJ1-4,TGTGCCAGCAGTACTACAGGCGCGGCTAATGAAAAACTGTTTTTT,CASSTTGAANEKLFF
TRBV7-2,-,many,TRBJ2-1,TGTGCCAGCAGCTTAGGGGGGGCTAGTGGCTACAATGAGCAGTTCTTC,CASSLGGASGYNEQFF
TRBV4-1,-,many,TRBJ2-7,TGCGCCAGCAGCCAAGAAAGGGTTATCGCCTACGAGCAGTACTTC,CASSQERVIAYEQYF
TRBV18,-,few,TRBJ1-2,TGTGCCAGCTCACCACAGGGCCACTATGGCTACACCTTC,CASSPQGHYGYTF
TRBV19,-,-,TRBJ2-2,TGTGCCAGTTCAATAGCGGAACACTTCACCGGGGAGCTGTTTTTT,CASSIAEHFTGELFF
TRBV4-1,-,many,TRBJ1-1,TGCGCCAGCAGCCAAGACGGGCAGAACACTGAAGCTTTCTTT,CASSQDGQNTEAFF
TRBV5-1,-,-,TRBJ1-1,TGCGCCAGCAGCCCGACGTCCGGGAGGGCTTTCTTT,CASSPTSGRAFF
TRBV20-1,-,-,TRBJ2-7,TGCAGTGCTAGACCCGGGACGGGATACGAGCAGTACTTC,CSARPGTGYEQYF
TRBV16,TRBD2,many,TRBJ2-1,TGTGCCAGCAGCCAAATGACTAGCGGGGGCAATGAGCAGTTCTTC,CASSQMTSGGNEQFF
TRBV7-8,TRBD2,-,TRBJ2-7,TGTGCCAGCAGCTTCTCCTTCGGTAGCGGGAGCTCCTACGAGCAGTACTTC,CASSFSFGSGSSYEQYF
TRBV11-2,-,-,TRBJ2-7,TGTGCCAGCAGCCCCTTTCCCGGGCCTCGACCCTCCTACGAGCAGTACTTC,CASSPFPGPRPSYEQYF
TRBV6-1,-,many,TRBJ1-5,TGTGCCAGCAGTGTTCAAGTAGGGCAAGGTCAGCCCCAGCATTTT,CASSVQVGQGQPQHF
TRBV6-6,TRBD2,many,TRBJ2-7,TGTGCCAGCATCCCAGAGACTAGCCCCAACGAGCAGTACTTC,CASIPETSPNEQYF
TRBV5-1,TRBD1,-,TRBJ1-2,TGCGCCAGCAGCTCCCGACAGGGAATCGCGGGCTACACCTTC,CASSSRQGIAGYTF
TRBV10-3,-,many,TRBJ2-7,TGTGCCATCGGGGACGTTCAATACGAGCAGTACTTC,CAIGDVQYEQYF
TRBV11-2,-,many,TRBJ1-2,TGTGCCAGCAGCTCGGGCATTGGCTATGGCTACACCTTC,CASSSGIGYGYTF
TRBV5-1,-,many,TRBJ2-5,TGCGCCAGCAGCTTGTGGCCCTTAGAACAGACCCAGTACTTC,CASSLWPLEQTQYF
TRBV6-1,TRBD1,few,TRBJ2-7,TGTGCCAGCTATCCCAACAAGGGACAGGGGGGAGAGCAGTACTTC,CASYPNKGQGGEQYF
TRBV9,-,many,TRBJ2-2,TGTGCCAGCAGCGGGTCCCAGGGGAGAACCGGGGAGCTGTTTTTT,CASSGSQGRTGELFF
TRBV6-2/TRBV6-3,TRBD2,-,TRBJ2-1,TGTGCCAGCAGTCCATCCCGGACTAGCGGGAGGGCCGAGTACAATGAGCAGTTCTTC,CASSPSRTSGRAEYNEQFF
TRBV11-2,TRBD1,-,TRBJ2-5,TGTGCCAGCAGCTTGGACAGGGCCTTTCGGGCCCAGTACTTC,CASSLDRAFRAQYF
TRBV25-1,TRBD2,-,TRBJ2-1,TGTGCCAGCAGTGAGGCTAGCGGGAGACCGTTCTTC,CASSEASGRPFF
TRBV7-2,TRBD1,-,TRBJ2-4,TGTGCCAGCAGCTTACACCCGGACAGGGGAAGGTACTTC,CASSLHPDRGRYF
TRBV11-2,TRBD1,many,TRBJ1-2,TGTGCCAGCAGCCGGGACAGGGACTATGGCTACACCTTC,CASSRDRDYGYTF
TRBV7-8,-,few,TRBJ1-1,TGTGCCAGCAGCTTATACGGGGTCACTGAAGCTTTCTTT,CASSLYGVTEAFF
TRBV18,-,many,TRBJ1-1,TGTGCCAGCTCACCCACCGGGGACACTGAAGCTTTCTTT,CASSPTGDTEAFF
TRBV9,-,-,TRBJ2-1,TGTGCCAGCAGCGTAGCTGGGGCCACCTCAGGCGATGAGCAGTTCTTC,CASSVAGATSGDEQFF
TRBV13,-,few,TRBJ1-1,TGTGCCAGCAGCTTAGGGAATTCGGCTTTCTTT,CASSLGNSAFF
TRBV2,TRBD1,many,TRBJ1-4,TGTGCCAGCAGACCTAGGGACAGGGTGGTGGAAAAACTGTTTTTT,CASRPRDRVVEKLFF
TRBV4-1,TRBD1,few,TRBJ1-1,TGCGCCAGCAGCCACCAACAGGGGGATAACACTGAAGCTTTCTTT,CASSHQQGDNTEAFF
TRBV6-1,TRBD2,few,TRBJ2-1,TGTGCCAGCAGTGGACTAGCGGGGCTCTACAATGAGCAGTTCTTC,CASSGLAGLYNEQFF
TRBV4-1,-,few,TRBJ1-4,TGCGCCAGCAGCCCGGGACCGCTACCCAATGAAAAACTGTTTTTT,CASSPGPLPNEKLFF
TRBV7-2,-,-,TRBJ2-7,TGTGCCAGCAGCCCATGGACACTCCCCTACGAGCAGTACTTC,CASSPWTLPYEQYF
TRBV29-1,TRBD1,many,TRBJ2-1,TGCAGAGCGGACAGGGGCGACAATGAGCAGTTCTTC,CRADRGDNEQFF
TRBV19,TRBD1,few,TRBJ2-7,TGTGCCAGTAGTGTCGACAGGGGGCTCTCCTACGAGCAGTACTTC,CASSVDRGLSYEQYF
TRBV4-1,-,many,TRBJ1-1,TGCGCCAGCAGCCAAAGTAGGGGCATGAACACTGAAGCTTTCTTT,CASSQSRGMNTEAFF
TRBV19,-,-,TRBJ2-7,TGTGCCAGTAGTATTCCTCTCTCCTCCGGACTACCTTACTACGAGCAGTACTTC,CASSIPLSSGLPYYEQYF
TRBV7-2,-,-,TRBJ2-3,TGTGCCAGCAGCCCAAGAAGGGGGGGCCAAGATACGCAGTATTTT,CASSPRRGGQDTQYF
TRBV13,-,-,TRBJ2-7,TGTGCCAGCAGCTTATCACGGGACTACGAGCAGTACTTC,CASSLSRDYEQYF
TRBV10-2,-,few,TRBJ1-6,TGCGCCAGCGGTCGACAGAGCCGTTCACCCCTCCACTTT,CASGRQSRSPLHF
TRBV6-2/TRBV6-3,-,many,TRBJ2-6,TGTGCCAGCAGTTACCGACGGGACACCCGAAAGGATGGGGCCAACGTCCTGACTTTC,CASSYRRDTRKDGANVLTF
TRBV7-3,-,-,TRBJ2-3,TGTGCCAGCAGCAGGGACCTTCAGGATACGCAGTATTTT,CASSRDLQDTQYF
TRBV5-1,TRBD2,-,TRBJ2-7,TGCGTCAGCAGCCCGGGAGGCCCCCTCTACGAGCAGTACTTC,CVSSPGGPLYEQYF